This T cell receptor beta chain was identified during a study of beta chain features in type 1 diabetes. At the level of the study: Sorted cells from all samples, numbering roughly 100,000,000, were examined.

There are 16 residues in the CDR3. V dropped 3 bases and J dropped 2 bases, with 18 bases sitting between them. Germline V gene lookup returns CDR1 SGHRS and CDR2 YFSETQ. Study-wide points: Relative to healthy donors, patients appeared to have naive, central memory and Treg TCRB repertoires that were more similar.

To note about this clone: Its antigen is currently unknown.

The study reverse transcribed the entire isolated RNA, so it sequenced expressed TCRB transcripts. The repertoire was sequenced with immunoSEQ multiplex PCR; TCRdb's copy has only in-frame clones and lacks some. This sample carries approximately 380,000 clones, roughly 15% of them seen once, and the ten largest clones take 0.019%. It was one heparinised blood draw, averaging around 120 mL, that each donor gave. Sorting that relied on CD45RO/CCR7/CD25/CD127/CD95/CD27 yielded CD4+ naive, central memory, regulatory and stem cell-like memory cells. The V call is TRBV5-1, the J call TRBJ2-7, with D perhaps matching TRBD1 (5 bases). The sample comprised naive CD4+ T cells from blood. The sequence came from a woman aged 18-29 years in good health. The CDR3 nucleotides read TGCGCCAGCAGCTCGGAGATGCAGGGTCCCCCCTACGAGCAGTACTTC. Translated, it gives CASSSEMQGPPYEQYF.